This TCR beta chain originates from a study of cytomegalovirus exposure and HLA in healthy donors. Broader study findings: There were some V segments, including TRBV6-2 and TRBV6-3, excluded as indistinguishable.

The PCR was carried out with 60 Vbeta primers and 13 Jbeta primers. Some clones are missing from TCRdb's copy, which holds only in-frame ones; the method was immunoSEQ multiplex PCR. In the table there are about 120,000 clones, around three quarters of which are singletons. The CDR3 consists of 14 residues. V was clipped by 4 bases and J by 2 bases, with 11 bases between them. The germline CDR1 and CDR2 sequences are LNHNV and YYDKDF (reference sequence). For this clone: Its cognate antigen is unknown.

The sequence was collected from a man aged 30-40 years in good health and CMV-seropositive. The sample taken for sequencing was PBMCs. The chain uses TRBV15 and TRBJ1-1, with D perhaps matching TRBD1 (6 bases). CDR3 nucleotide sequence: TGTGCCACCAGCAATAGACAGGTAAACACTGAAGCTTTCTTT. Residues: CATSNRQVNTEAFF. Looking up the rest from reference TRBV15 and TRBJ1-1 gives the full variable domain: DAMVIQNPRYQVTQFGKPVTLSCSQTLNHNVMYWYQQKSSQAPKLLFHYYDKDFNNEADTPDNFQSRRPNTSFCFLDIRSPGLGDTAMYLCATSNRQVNTEAFFGQGTRLTVV.